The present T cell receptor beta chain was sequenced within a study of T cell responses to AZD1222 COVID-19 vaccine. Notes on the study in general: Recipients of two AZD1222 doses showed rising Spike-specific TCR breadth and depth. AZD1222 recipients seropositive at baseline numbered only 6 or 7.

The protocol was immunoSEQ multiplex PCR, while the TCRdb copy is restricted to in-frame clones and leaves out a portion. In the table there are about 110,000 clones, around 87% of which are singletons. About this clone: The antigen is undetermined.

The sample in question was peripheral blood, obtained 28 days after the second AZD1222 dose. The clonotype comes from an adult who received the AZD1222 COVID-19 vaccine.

The CDR3 DNA is TGTGCCAGTAGTAGCGGGGGCACTGAAGCTTTCTTT. Amino acid sequence: CASSSGGTEAFF. The chain employs TRBV19 and TRBJ1-1; TRBD1 might be the D (5 bases). Germline V lookup: CDR1 LNHDA, CDR2 SQIVND (reference sequence). Trimming shortened V by 4 bases and J by 4 bases, and 7 bases separated the two germline ends. The CDR3 is made up of 12 amino acids.